These 24 T cell receptor beta chains were all obtained from the same sample, sequenced in a study of T cell responses to AZD1222 COVID-19 vaccine. Method: immunoSEQ multiplex PCR; TCRdb's copy keeps in-frame clones and lacks some. The sample carries some 95,000 clones, 85% to 90% recorded once. Source: peripheral blood, taken on day 0 of AZD1222 vaccination. Source of these receptors: an adult in good health.

The CDR3 nucleotides read TGCGCCAGCAGCATTGGATTCAACCCCAATGAGCAGTTCTTC. It codes for CASSIGFNPNEQFF. The chain joins TRBV5-1 to TRBJ2-1, with D unresolved. The CDR3 sequence is 14 residues long. V lost 4 bases and J 6 bases, leaving 14 bases between the germline ends. From germline, CDR1 is SGHRS and CDR2 YFSETQ.

The CDR3 sequence is CAISDRGNYGYTF. CDR3 in DNA: TGTGCCATCAGTGACAGGGGTAACTATGGCTACACCTTC. The J gene is TRBJ1-2, the V gene TRBV10-3, with D possibly being TRBD1 (6 bases). The germline V and J ends were trimmed by 3 bases and 1 base, with 6 bases remaining between them. Germline loops: CDR1 ENHRY, CDR2 SYGVKD. This CDR3 is 13 amino acids long.

This chain uses TRBV5-5 with TRBJ1-2; the D is unclear. Trimming removed 0 bases from V and 3 bases from J, with 9 bases in between. The CDR3 is made up of 14 amino acids. CDR1 and CDR2 (germline): SGHKS, YYEKEE (reference sequence). The CDR3 sequence: CASSLEGSHYGYTF. The CDR3 DNA reads TGTGCCAGCAGCTTGGAAGGGTCCCACTATGGCTACACCTTC.

J is TRBJ2-3 and V is TRBV3-1 (or the pseudogene TRBV3-2), with 8 bases fitting TRBD2. J was trimmed by 3 bases and V by 1 base; bases with no gene match: 6. From germline, CDR1 is LGHDT and CDR2 YNNKEL (reference sequence). The CDR3 loop spans 16 amino acids. The CDR3 loop reads CASSQAKRGGTDTQYF. CDR3 in DNA: TGTGCCAGCAGCCAAGCTAAACGGGGGGGAACAGATACGCAGTATTTT.

The chain combines TRBV10-3 with TRBJ2-7; maybe TRBD2 (6 bases). The V gene lost 7 bases and the J gene lost 2 bases, with 6 bases spanning the gap. The CDR3 loop spans 11 amino acids. CDR1 and CDR2 (germline): ENHRY, SYGVKD. The CDR3 DNA is TGTGCCATCACTAGCGCCTACGAGCAGTACTTC. Amino acids: CAITSAYEQYF.

The CDR3 protein is CASSLGVGTAEETQYF. CDR3 sequence (DNA): TGTGCCAGCAGCTTGGGGGTAGGGACAGCCGAAGAGACCCAGTACTTC. The rearrangement uses TRBV5-8 and TRBJ2-5, with 7 bases that match TRBD1. The germline CDR1 and CDR2 sequences are SGHTS and YDEGEE. With 0 bases clipped from V and 3 bases from J, the junction kept 8 bases outside the gene matches. This CDR3 has 16 amino acids.

The rearrangement uses TRBV9 and TRBJ2-7; 12 bases line up with TRBD2. CDR1 is SGDLS and CDR2 is YYNGEE in the germline V gene. CDR3 length equals 15 residues. With 4 bases clipped from V and 4 bases from J, the junction kept 6 bases outside the gene matches. Written as DNA, the CDR3 is TGTGCCAGCAGCCCTCCTAGCGGGGGGGGGTACGAGCAGTACTTC. Its translation: CASSPPSGGGYEQYF.

The CDR3 sequence is CASSSDRGRDEQYF. In DNA, the CDR3 is TGTGCCAGCAGCTCAGACAGGGGGAGGGACGAGCAGTACTTC. The V and J genes are TRBV6-5 and TRBJ2-7; TRBD1 aligns across 9 bases. J lost 5 bases, V lost 6 bases, and 8 bases had no gene match. The germline V gene has CDR1 MNHEY and CDR2 SVGAGI. This CDR3 region has 14 residues.

This clone has a single count. This rearrangement joins TRBV7-9 to TRBJ2-5, with a tentative D call TRBD2 (5 bases). V lost 7 bases and J lost 4, with 19 bases in between. This CDR3 has 15 residues. The germline V gene has CDR1 SEHNR and CDR2 FQNEAQ (reference sequence). CDR3 DNA: TGTGCCAGCACCCTCTCCGAGGGCGCTGGAGAGACCCAGTACTTC. Its translation is CASTLSEGAGETQYF.

The chain combines TRBV6-5 with TRBJ2-2, with 8 bases aligning to TRBD2. The CDR3 covers 16 residues. V lost 4 bases, J lost 7 bases, and 11 bases stayed unmatched. Germline V CDR1 and CDR2: MNHEY, SVGAGI. Written as DNA, the CDR3 is TGTGCCAGCAGTTTCCGGGCTCAGCGGGGGAACGGGGAGCTGTTTTTT. It yields the protein CASSFRAQRGNGELFF.

This chain uses TRBV28 with TRBJ1-4; D is undetermined. Germline CDR1 MDHEN, CDR2 SYDVKM. The germline V and J ends were trimmed by 5 bases and 7 bases, with 17 bases remaining between them. The CDR3 covers 15 residues. CDR3 loop: CASSPMGSLGEKLFF. Here the CDR3 DNA reads TGTGCCAGCAGTCCTATGGGGTCCCTTGGTGAAAAACTGTTTTTT.

The genes are TRBV27 and TRBJ2-3, with a tentative D call TRBD2 (6 bases). V shed 4 bases and J shed 2 bases, with 13 bases lying between them. CDR1 MNHEY and CDR2 SMNVEV come from the germline V gene (reference sequence). The CDR3 is 15 residues long. CDR3 amino acids: CASSSADYHTDTQYF. In DNA, the CDR3 is TGTGCCAGCAGTTCCGCGGACTATCACACAGATACGCAGTATTTT.

The chain carries TRBV3-1 (or the pseudogene TRBV3-2) and TRBJ2-1, with 8 bases that match TRBD2. The V segment lost 1 base and the J segment 9 bases; nucleotides outside the gene matches: 8. This CDR3 contains 15 residues. CDR1 and CDR2 (germline): LGHDT, YNNKEL (reference sequence). CDR3 DNA sequence: TGTGCCAGCAGCCAAGTCTTCCGGGGGGGTCCTGAGCAGTTCTTC. Its protein is CASSQVFRGGPEQFF.

The chain joins TRBV27 to TRBJ2-1; D is perhaps TRBD1 or TRBD2 (5 bases each). The CDR3 is 13 residues long. Trimming cost V 2 bases and J 4 bases, with 6 bases left between them. In germline, CDR1 is MNHEY, CDR2 SMNVEV (reference sequence). The CDR3 protein is CASSLGGYNEQFF. DNA of the CDR3: TGTGCCAGCAGTTTAGGGGGATACAATGAGCAGTTCTTC.

This clone was detected once. This sequence joins TRBV5-1 and TRBJ1-2, with D possibly matching TRBD1 (6 bases). Trimming cost V 4 bases and J 2 bases, with 15 bases left between them. Germline values: CDR1 SGHRS, CDR2 YFSETQ. This CDR3 has 15 amino acids. CDR3 in DNA: TGCGCCAGCAGCGCCAGGGGACCATCAAACTATGGCTACACCTTC. Translated: CASSARGPSNYGYTF. The whole variable domain, filled in from reference TRBV5-1 and TRBJ1-2, reads KAGVTQTPRYLIKTRGQQVTLSCSPISGHRSVSWYQQTPGQGLQFLFEYFSETQRNKGNFPGRFSGRQFSNSRSEMNVSTLELGDSALYLCASSARGPSNYGYTFGSGTRLTVV.

V gene TRBV5-5 combines with J gene TRBJ1-3; the match to TRBD1 covers 7 bases. Germline trimming cut 3 bases from V and 7 bases from J; bases unmatched to any gene: 4. Germline CDR1 SGHKS, CDR2 YYEKEE (reference sequence). The CDR3 extends over 13 amino acids. The CDR3 is CASSSRGGNTIYF. CDR3 DNA: TGTGCCAGCAGCTCTCGAGGGGGCAACACCATATATTTT.

J is TRBJ1-3 and V is TRBV2; 9 nucleotides match TRBD1. Germline V lookup: CDR1 SNHLY, CDR2 FYNNEI. J lost 4 bases, V lost 6 bases, and 7 bases had no gene match. CDR3 size: 15 residues. CDR3 nucleotides: TGTGCCAGCAGCCAACAGGGGGCAAGGGGAAACACCATATATTTT. Translation gives CASSQQGARGNTIYF.

The genes are TRBV5-6 and TRBJ2-3, with TRBD1 matching over 8 bases. After removal of 3 bases from V and 1 base from J, the junction contained 1 base not matched to a gene. Looked up from germline, CDR1 is SGHDT and CDR2 is YYEEEE. The CDR3 is 14 residues long. DNA of the CDR3: TGTGCCAGCAGCTGGGGACAGGGCACAGATACGCAGTATTTT. Encoded protein: CASSWGQGTDTQYF.

The chain uses TRBV3-1 (or the pseudogene TRBV3-2) and TRBJ2-2; D remains ambiguous. Germline loops: CDR1 LGHDT, CDR2 YNNKEL (reference sequence). V was trimmed by 4 bases and J by 1 base, leaving 16 bases between them. The CDR3 covers 17 residues. The CDR3 loop reads CASSPARRSLNTGELFF. The CDR3 region has the DNA TGTGCCAGCAGCCCGGCACGTCGAAGTTTGAACACCGGGGAGCTGTTTTTT.

V is TRBV5-4 and J is TRBJ1-1, with D uncertain. The CDR3 is made up of 12 amino acids. Germline V gene lookup returns CDR1 SGHNT and CDR2 YYREEE (reference sequence). V gave up 1 base and J gave up 8 bases, with 9 bases separating them. In DNA form, the CDR3 reads TGTGCCAGCAGCTTGTGGCAGCAAGAAGCTTTCTTT. It yields the protein CASSLWQQEAFF.

The CDR3 sequence is CASSPRGQESPLHF. The CDR3 DNA follows: TGTGCCAGCTCACCACGGGGTCAAGAGTCACCCCTCCACTTT. This chain connects TRBV18 to TRBJ1-6; D not resolved. The germline V gene has CDR1 KGHSH and CDR2 LQKENI. This CDR3 contains 14 residues. The germline V and J ends were trimmed by 1 base and 10 bases, with 11 bases remaining between them.

Notes on this clone: At one boundary the junction diverges from the germline segment, which might be a read error. The gene calls are TRBV5-1 and TRBJ2-1, with 14 bases fitting TRBD2. Germline CDR1 and CDR2: SGHRS and YFSETQ. CDR3 length: 14 residues. CDR3 loop: CASSLSGLAGGRLF. CDR3 nucleotide sequence: TGCGCCAGCAGCTTGTCCGGACTAGCGGGGGGAAGGCTCTTC.

The rearrangement joins TRBV5-6 to TRBJ1-6, with a weak D call TRBD1 (5 bases). V was clipped by 4 bases and J by 2 bases, with 16 bases between them. From germline, CDR1 is SGHDT and CDR2 YYEEEE. This CDR3 comprises 17 residues. CDR3 loop: CASSPLTDRAYNSPLHF. The CDR3 DNA follows: TGTGCCAGCAGCCCCTTGACCGACAGAGCCTATAATTCACCCCTCCACTTT.

This chain joins TRBV12-5 and TRBJ1-5, with D tentatively TRBD1 (6 bases). The CDR3 extends over 17 amino acids. Germline CDR1 reads LGHNT; CDR2 reads FRNRAP. With 1 base removed from V and 2 bases from J, the gap between germline ends came to 15 bases. The DNA for the CDR3 is TGTGCTAGTGGTTTGGCTCTGGGGACAACAGGCAATCAGCCCCAGCATTTT. This translates into CASGLALGTTGNQPQHF.